A selection of T cell receptor beta chains follows, all from one sample in a study of T cell responses to AZD1222 COVID-19 vaccine. TCRdb's copy holds only in-frame clones and misses some; the assay was immunoSEQ multiplex PCR. The data contain 150,000 to 180,000 clones, about 88% of them singletons. Specimen: peripheral blood, collected on day 0 of AZD1222 vaccination. The origin of the receptors is an adult in good health. Both conserved end residues are part of each CDR3. A D gene is named only where the DNA matches it firmly. The size entry is marked missing in some rows and otherwise reads once, few, many or a size class.

v_gene	j_gene	abundance	d_gene	CDR3nt	CDR3aa
TRBV10-3	TRBJ2-1	.	.	TGTGCCATCAGCCAATCGGGCTACAATGAGCAGTTCTTC	CAISQSGYNEQFF
TRBV11-3	TRBJ1-1	.	.	TGTGCCAGCAGCTTACGGGTAGGAGTGAACACTGAAGCTTTCTTT	CASSLRVGVNTEAFF
TRBV19	TRBJ2-1	once	TRBD2	TGTGCCAGTAGTATAGGACTAGCGGGAGTTACTGAGCAGTTCTTC	CASSIGLAGVTEQFF
TRBV9	TRBJ2-5	.	.	TGTGCCAGCAGCTACCAACCGGGGGTGGAGAGAGAGACCCAGTACTTC	CASSYQPGVERETQYF
TRBV19	TRBJ1-4	.	TRBD1	TGTGCCAGTAGCCGAAACAGGGGGCCCACCACTGAAAAACTGTTTTTT	CASSRNRGPTTEKLFF
TRBV28	TRBJ2-7	.	.	TGTGCCAGCAGTCCTACACGTCGACAGACCGAGCAGTACTTC	CASSPTRRQTEQYF
TRBV6-1	TRBJ2-7	few	.	TGTGCCAGCAGTGAATCCTATACCTACGAGCAGTACTTC	CASSESYTYEQYF
TRBV28	TRBJ2-7	.	TRBD1	TGTGCCAGCAGTCCGCAACAGGGGGGTGGTCCCTACGAGCAGTACTTC	CASSPQQGGGPYEQYF
TRBV5-6	TRBJ2-1	.	TRBD1	TGTGCCAGCAGACCCCAGGGGGTCGGTGAGCAGTTCTTC	CASRPQGVGEQFF
TRBV5-6	TRBJ1-2	.	TRBD1	TGTGCCAGCAGCCAGGTGGACAGGGGGAACTATGGCTACACCTTC	CASSQVDRGNYGYTF
TRBV19	TRBJ1-1	.	.	TGTGCCAGTAGTATTTTTAGCCTTGGGTCGAACACTGAAGCTTTCTTT	CASSIFSLGSNTEAFF
TRBV6-5	TRBJ1-2	.	.	TGTGCCAGCAGTTACGGGGCAGTTAAAGACTATGGCTACACCTTC	CASSYGAVKDYGYTF
TRBV7-6	TRBJ1-5	.	.	TGTGCCAGCAGCCCCCAAGTGGCCGGGGCAAGCAATCAGCCCCAGCATTTT	CASSPQVAGASNQPQHF
TRBV19	TRBJ1-2	.	.	TGTGCCAGTAGTATGGACCGGAGATATGGCTACACCTTC	CASSMDRRYGYTF
TRBV11-3	TRBJ2-5	.	TRBD1	TGTGCCAGCAGCTTCCGGGACAGGGAAAAGACCCAGTACTTC	CASSFRDREKTQYF
TRBV7-2	TRBJ2-3	few	TRBD2	TGTGCCAGCAGCTTAGTGGCGGGGGGTGGCACAGATACGCAGTATTTT	CASSLVAGGGTDTQYF
TRBV6-6	TRBJ2-3	.	TRBD2	TGTGCCAGCAGGACCGGACTAGCGGGAGCGGTAGATACGCAGTATTTT	CASRTGLAGAVDTQYF
TRBV4-2	TRBJ2-7	.	.	TGTGCCAGCAGCCAAGATGGCACCAGGGGTCCCTACGAGCAGTACTTC	CASSQDGTRGPYEQYF
TRBV6-6	TRBJ2-7	once	.	TGTGCCAGCAGGCGGGGTGGGGGTAGTACCTACGAGCAGTACTTC	CASRRGGGSTYEQYF
TRBV5-1	TRBJ2-3	.	TRBD1	TGCGCCAGCACCACGGGACAGGGGGCCACAGATACGCAGTATTTT	CASTTGQGATDTQYF
TRBV4-3	TRBJ1-4	.	.	TGCGCCAGCAGCCAAGAGGTATCGGGGGAAGGGAATGAAAAACTGTTTTTT	CASSQEVSGEGNEKLFF
TRBV5-1	TRBJ1-1	once	TRBD1	TGCGCCAGCAGCTTGACAAGAGGACAGGGGGACACTGAAGCTTTCTTT	CASSLTRGQGDTEAFF
TRBV12-3/TRBV12-4	TRBJ2-7	.	TRBD1	TGTGCCAGCAGTTTCAGGGGGCCCTACGAGCAGTACTTC	CASSFRGPYEQYF
TRBV5-1	TRBJ2-1	.	.	TGCGCCAGCAGCTACCGGACGGAGTACAATGAGCAGTTCTTC	CASSYRTEYNEQFF
TRBV27	TRBJ2-6	.	.	TGTGCCAGCAGTTTATTCATTTTAGGGCTGAACTCTGGGGCCAACGTCCTGACTTTC	CASSLFILGLNSGANVLTF
TRBV5-1	TRBJ2-3	.	.	TGCGCCAGCAGCTCGGGGTCGCGGGCAGATACGCAGTATTTT	CASSSGSRADTQYF
TRBV9	TRBJ1-1	.	TRBD1	TGTGCCAGCAGCGTAGCTTGGGACAGAGGGAACACTGAAGCTTTCTTT	CASSVAWDRGNTEAFF
TRBV6-5	TRBJ1-1	.	TRBD1	TGTGCCAGCAGGCCGCCGGACAGGGTCTGGGCTGAAGCTTTCTTT	CASRPPDRVWAEAFF
TRBV30	TRBJ1-6	.	TRBD1	TGTGCCTGGGATGCCCAGGACAGGAGGCCAGGATCGGGATCACCCCTCCACTTT	CAWDAQDRRPGSGSPLHF
TRBV11-2	TRBJ1-5	.	.	TGTGCCAGCAGCCCCGGAGCCCTGACAGGAGGAAGCGAGCCCCAGCATTTT	CASSPGALTGGSEPQHF
TRBV5-4	TRBJ1-2	.	.	TGTGCCAGCAGCTTGGAAGGGGGATTTAACTATGGCTACACCTTC	CASSLEGGFNYGYTF
TRBV15	TRBJ1-1	.	.	TGTGCCACCAGCGGGGGCTGGCCGCATCTGAACACTGAAGCTTTCTTT	CATSGGWPHLNTEAFF
TRBV15	TRBJ1-1	.	.	TGTGCCACCAGCAGAACCCCTGGGCAGGGATGGAACACTGAAGCTTTCTTT	CATSRTPGQGWNTEAFF
TRBV11-3	TRBJ2-3	.	.	TGTGCCAGCAGCTTATTTCGGGACCTGTCCGATACGCAGTATTTT	CASSLFRDLSDTQYF
TRBV2	TRBJ1-1	.	.	TGTGCCAGCAGTGCTCTCAACACTGAAGCTTTCTTT	CASSALNTEAFF
TRBV4-1	TRBJ2-5	.	.	TGCGCCAGCAGCCAGAACCCCTCAACAGTGCCGCAAGAGACCCAGTACTTC	CASSQNPSTVPQETQYF
TRBV12-5	TRBJ1-1	.	.	TGTGCTAGTGGCACCCCTTTGGGGGCCCCCACTGAAGCTTTCTTT	CASGTPLGAPTEAFF
TRBV21-1	TRBJ1-2	.	.	TGTGCCAGCAGGATCGGGGGGAGGCCCTATGGCTACACCTTC	CASRIGGRPYGYTF